This TCR beta chain is drawn from a study of cytomegalovirus exposure and HLA in healthy donors. TCRdb's copy holds only in-frame clones and misses some; the assay was immunoSEQ multiplex PCR. The table has 130,000 or so clones, around 92% seen once; the top ten hold 3% to 3.5%. Study-level findings and limits: Altogether, 160 or so TCR beta chains were recorded as cytomegalovirus-associated.

The CDR3 length is 16 residues. The V gene end was trimmed by 5 bases and the J gene end by 2 bases; junction bases not matched to a gene: 10. CDR1 and CDR2 from the germline V gene are LGHNT and FRNRAP. A remark on this clone: The antigen remains unidentified.

The chain joins TRBV12-5 to TRBJ2-3; 7 bases are shared with TRBD1. Source material: PBMCs. This sequence originates from a young man in good health and CMV-seronegative. CDR3 DNA: TGTGCTAGTGGTCCCCACCGGGACAGAGTCACAGATACGCAGTATTTT. The encoded protein is CASGPHRDRVTDTQYF.